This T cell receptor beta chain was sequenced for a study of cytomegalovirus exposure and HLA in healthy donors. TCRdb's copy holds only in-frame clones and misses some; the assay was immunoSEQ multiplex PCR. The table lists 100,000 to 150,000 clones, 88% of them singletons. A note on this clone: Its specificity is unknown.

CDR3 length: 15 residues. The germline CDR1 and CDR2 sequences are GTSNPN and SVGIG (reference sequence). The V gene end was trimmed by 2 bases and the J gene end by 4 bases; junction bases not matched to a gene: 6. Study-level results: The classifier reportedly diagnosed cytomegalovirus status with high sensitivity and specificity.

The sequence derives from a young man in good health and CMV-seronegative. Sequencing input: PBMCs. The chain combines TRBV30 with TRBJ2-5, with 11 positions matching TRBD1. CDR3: CAWSKGQGEGETQYF. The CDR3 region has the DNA TGTGCCTGGAGTAAGGGACAGGGGGAGGGAGAGACCCAGTACTTC.